This TCR beta chain originates from a study of CD8+ T cells in alopecia areata. Isolated RNA was reverse transcribed into cDNA used as the sequencing template. The repertoire was sequenced with immunoSEQ multiplex PCR; TCRdb's copy has only in-frame clones and lacks some. Among approximately 280,000 clones listed, 58% were seen once. V lost 5 bases and J lost 4; bases outside the gene matches: 7. The CDR3 contains 15 residues. The germline gives CDR1 SGHTA, CDR2 FQGNSA. Documented treatment: oral pan-JAK inhibitor, 5-10 mg twice daily. The specimen comprised CD4+ T cells sorted from blood, sampled at week 24, from a patient treated with tofacitinib. This TCR derives from a human donor with alopecia areata. The chain couples TRBV7-2 to TRBJ1-2; 10 bases agree with TRBD1. The CDR3 DNA reads as TGTGCCAGCAGCATCCGACAGGGGGCAATCTATGGCTACACCTTC. This translates into CASSIRQGAIYGYTF.